These T cell receptor beta chains were read from a single sample in a study of T-cell reconstitution after alpha-beta-depleted transplantation in children. TCRdb processed the PCR reads anew with MiXCR; each CDR3 protein has one entry. This table has some 200,000 distinct CDR3 sequences, roughly 9.1% appearing once. This material consisted of PBMCs, mostly from graft donor cells, taken 360 days after TCRalphabeta/CD19-depleted stem cell transplant. Receptors originate from a male patient under 10 years old who had a stem cell transplant for acute myeloid leukemia, so the T cells may come from the graft donor. The CDR3 runs from the conserved cysteine through the conserved F or W.

j_call	v_call	cdr3_aa
TRBJ2-3	TRBV5-1	CASTGRTIATDTQYF
TRBJ1-5	TRBV28	CASSLGSTNQPQHF
TRBJ1-1	TRBV6-5	CASSYYFGASEAFF
TRBJ1-1	TRBV7-9	CACTGNGRAFF
TRBJ1-3	TRBV7-9	CASNGDYGNTIYF
TRBJ2-3	TRBV6-2/TRBV6-3	CASSYSFQQTDTQYF
TRBJ2-7	TRBV7-8	CASSLEVGRNYEQYF
TRBJ1-1	TRBV4-1	CASSLQGGVNTEAFF
TRBJ2-3	TRBV7-9	CASSDGQAWWTDTQYF
TRBJ2-7	TRBV12-5	CASGLGRDSYEQYF
TRBJ1-3	TRBV20-1	CSARDGRIANTIYF